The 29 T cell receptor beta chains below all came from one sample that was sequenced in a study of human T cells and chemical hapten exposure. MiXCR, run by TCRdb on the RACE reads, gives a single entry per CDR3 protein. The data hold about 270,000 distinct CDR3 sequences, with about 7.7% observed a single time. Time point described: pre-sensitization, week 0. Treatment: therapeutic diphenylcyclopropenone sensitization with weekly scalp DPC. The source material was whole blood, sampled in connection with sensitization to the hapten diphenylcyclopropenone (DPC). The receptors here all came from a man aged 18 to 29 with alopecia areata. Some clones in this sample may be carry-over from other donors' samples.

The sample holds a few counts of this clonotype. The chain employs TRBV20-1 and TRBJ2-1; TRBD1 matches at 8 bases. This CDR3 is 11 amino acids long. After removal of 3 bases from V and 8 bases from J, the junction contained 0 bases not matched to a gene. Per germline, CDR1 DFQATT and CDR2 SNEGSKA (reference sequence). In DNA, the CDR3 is TGCAGTGCTAGGACAGGGGATGAGCAGTTCTTC. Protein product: CSARTGDEQFF.

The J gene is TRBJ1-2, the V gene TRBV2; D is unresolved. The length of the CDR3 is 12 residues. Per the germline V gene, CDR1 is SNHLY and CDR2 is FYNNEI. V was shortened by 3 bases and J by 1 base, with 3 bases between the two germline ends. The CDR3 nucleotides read TGTGCCAGCAGTGAGCTTAACTATGGCTACACCTTC. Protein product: CASSELNYGYTF.

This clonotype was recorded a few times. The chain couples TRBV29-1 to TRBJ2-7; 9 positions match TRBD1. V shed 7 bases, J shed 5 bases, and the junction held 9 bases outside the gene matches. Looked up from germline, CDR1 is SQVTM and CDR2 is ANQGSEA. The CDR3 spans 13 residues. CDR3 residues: CSAPGQGLDEQYF. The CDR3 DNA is TGCAGCGCCCCCGGACAGGGGCTTGACGAGCAGTACTTC.

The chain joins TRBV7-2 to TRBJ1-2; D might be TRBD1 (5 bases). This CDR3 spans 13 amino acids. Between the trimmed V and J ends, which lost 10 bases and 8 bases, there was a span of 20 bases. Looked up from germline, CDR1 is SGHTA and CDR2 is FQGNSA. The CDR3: CATRRAYIGGYTF. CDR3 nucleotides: TGTGCCACGCGCAGGGCCTATATAGGAGGCTACACCTTC.

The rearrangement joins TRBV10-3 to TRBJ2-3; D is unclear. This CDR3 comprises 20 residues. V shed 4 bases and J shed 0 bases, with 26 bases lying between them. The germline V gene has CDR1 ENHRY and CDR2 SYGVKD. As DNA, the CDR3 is TGTGCCATCAGTGGGCCCACCACAAAAAGACTGCAACAGAGCACAGATACGCAGTATTTT. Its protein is CAISGPTTKRLQQSTDTQYF.

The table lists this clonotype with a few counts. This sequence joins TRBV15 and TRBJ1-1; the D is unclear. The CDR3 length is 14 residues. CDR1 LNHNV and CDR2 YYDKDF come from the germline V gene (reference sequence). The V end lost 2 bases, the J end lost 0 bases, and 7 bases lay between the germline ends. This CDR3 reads CATSRQRMNTEAFF. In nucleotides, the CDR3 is TGTGCCACCAGCAGACAGAGGATGAACACTGAAGCTTTCTTT.

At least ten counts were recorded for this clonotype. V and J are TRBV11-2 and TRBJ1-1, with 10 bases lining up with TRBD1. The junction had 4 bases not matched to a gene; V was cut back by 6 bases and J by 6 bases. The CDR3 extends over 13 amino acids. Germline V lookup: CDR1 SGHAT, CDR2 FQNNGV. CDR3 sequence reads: CASRKTGGPEAFF. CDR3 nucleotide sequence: TGTGCCAGCAGAAAGACAGGGGGCCCTGAAGCTTTCTTT.

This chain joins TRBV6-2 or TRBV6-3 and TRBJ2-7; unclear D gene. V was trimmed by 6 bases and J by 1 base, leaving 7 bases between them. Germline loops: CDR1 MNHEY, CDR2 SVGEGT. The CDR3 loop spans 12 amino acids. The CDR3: CASSSPSYEQYV. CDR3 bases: TGTGCCAGCAGCAGCCCGTCCTACGAGCAGTACGTC.

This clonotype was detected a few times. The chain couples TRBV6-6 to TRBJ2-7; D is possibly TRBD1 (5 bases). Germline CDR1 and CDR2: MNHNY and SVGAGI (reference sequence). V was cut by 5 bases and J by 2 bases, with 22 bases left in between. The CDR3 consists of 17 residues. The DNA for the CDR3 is TGTGCCAGCAGTCCCCTATCTCATAGGGGCTCCCCCTACGAGCAGTACTTC. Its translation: CASSPLSHRGSPYEQYF.

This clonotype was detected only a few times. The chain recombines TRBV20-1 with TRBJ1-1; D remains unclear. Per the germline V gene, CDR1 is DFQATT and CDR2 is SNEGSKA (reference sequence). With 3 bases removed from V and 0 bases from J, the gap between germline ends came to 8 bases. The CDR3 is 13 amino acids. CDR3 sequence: CSARYRMNTEAFF. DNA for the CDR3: TGCAGTGCTAGGTACAGAATGAACACTGAAGCTTTCTTT.

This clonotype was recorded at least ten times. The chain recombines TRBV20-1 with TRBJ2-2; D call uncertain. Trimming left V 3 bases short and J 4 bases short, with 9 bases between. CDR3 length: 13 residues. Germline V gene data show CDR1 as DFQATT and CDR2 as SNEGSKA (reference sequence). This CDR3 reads CSASREATGELFF. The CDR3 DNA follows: TGCAGTGCTAGTCGAGAGGCCACCGGGGAGCTGTTTTTT.

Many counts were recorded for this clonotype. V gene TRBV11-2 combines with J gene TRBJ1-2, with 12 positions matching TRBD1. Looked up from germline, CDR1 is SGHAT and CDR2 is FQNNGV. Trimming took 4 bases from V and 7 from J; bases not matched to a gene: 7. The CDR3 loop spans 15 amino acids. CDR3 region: CASSWSPGQGAGYTF. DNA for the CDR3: TGTGCCAGCAGCTGGTCACCGGGACAGGGGGCTGGCTACACCTTC.

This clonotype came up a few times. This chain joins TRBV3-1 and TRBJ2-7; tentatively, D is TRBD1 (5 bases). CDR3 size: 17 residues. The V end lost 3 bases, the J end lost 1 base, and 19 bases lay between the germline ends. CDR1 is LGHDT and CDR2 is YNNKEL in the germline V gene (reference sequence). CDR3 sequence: CASSQWLGETKSYEQYV. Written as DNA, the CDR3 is TGTGCCAGCAGCCAGTGGTTAGGGGAAACGAAATCCTACGAGCAGTACGTC.

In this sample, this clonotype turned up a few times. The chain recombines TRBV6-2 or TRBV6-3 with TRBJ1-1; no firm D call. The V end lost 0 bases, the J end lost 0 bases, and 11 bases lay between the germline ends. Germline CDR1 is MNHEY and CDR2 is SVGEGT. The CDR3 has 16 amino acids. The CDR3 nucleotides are TGTGCCAGCAGTTACTCCTGGGCCCGAATGAACACTGAAGCTTTCTTT. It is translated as CASSYSWARMNTEAFF.

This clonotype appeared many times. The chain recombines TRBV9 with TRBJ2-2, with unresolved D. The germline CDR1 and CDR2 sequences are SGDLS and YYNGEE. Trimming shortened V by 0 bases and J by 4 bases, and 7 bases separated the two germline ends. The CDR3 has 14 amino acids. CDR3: CASSVDPGTGELFF. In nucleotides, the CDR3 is TGTGCCAGCAGCGTAGATCCTGGCACCGGGGAGCTGTTTTTT.

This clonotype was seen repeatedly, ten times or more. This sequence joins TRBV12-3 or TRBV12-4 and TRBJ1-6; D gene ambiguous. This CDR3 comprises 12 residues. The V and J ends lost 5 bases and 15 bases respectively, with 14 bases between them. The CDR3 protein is CASSSDILGLHF. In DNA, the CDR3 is TGTGCCAGCAGTAGCGACATTCTGGGCCTCCACTTT.

CDR3 residues: CASTRKPPGPSTGTNEKLFF. DNA for the CDR3: TGCGCCAGCACTCGAAAACCCCCGGGTCCGTCCACGGGAACTAATGAAAAACTGTTTTTT. The chain carries TRBV4-1 and TRBJ1-4; unclear D gene. Germline loops: CDR1 MGHRA, CDR2 YSYEKL. V was clipped by 7 bases and J by 1 base, with 28 bases between them. The length of the CDR3 is 20 residues.

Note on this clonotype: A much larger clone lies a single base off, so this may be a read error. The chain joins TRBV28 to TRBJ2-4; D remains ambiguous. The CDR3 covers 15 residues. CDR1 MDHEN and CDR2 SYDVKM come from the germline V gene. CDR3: CVSSLIGEIKNIQYF. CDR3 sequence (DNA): TGTGTCAGCAGTTTAATTGGGGAAATCAAAAACATTCAGTACTTC.

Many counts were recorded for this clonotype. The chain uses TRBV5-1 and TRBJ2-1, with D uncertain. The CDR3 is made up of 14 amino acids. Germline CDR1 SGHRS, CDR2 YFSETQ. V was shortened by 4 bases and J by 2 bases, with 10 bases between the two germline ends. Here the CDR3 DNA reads TGCGCCAGCAGCCCTTTAGTGGCCTACAATGAGCAGTTCTTC. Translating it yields CASSPLVAYNEQFF.

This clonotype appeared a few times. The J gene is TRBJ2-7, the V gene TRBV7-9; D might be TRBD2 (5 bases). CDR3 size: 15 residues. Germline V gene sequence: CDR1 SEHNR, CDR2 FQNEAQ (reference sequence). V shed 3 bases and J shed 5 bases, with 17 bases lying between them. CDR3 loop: CASSLISEGTHEQYF. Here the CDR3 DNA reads TGTGCCAGCAGCTTGATTAGTGAGGGAACCCACGAGCAGTACTTC.

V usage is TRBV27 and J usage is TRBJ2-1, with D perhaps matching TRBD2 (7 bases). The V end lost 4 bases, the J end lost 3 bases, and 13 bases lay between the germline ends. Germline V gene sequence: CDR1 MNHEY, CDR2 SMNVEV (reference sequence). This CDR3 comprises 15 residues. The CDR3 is CASSWGGGGYNEQFF. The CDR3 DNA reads TGTGCCAGCAGTTGGGGAGGGGGGGGCTACAATGAGCAGTTCTTC.

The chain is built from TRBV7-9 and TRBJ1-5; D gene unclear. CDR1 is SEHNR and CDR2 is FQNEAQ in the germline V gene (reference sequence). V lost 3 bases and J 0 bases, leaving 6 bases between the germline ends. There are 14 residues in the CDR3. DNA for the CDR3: TGTGCCAGCAGCTTGTTAAATAGCAATCAGCCCCAGCATTTT. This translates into CASSLLNSNQPQHF.

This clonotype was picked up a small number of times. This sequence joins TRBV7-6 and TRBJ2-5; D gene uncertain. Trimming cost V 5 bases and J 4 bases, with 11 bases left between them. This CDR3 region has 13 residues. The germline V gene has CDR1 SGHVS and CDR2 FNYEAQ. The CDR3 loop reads CASSRFRSETQYF. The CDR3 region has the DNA TGTGCCAGCAGCCGATTCCGTTCAGAGACCCAGTACTTC. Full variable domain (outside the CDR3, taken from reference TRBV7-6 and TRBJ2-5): GAGVSQSPRYKVTKRGQDVALRCDPISGHVSLYWYRQALGQGPEFLTYFNYEAQQDKSGLPNDRFSAERPEGSISTLTIQRTEQRDSAMYRCASSRFRSETQYFGPGTRLLVL.

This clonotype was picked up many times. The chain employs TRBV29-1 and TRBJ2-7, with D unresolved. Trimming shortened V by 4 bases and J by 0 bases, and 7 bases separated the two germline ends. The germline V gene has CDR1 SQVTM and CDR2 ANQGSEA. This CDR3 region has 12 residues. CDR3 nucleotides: TGCAGCGTTGTTGGTCTCTCCTACGAGCAGTACTTC. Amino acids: CSVVGLSYEQYF.

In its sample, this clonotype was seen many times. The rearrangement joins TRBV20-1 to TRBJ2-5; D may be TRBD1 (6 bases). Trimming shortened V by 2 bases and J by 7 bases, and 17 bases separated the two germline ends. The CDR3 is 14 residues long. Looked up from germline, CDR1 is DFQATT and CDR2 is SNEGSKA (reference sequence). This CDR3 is CSARLGTPGGTQYF. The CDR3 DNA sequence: TGCAGTGCTAGACTAGGGACACCAGGTGGGACCCAGTACTTC.

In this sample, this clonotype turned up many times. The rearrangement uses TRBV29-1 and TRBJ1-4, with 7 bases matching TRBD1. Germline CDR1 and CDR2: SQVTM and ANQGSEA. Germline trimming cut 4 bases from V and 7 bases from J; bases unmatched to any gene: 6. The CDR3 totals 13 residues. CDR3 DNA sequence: TGCAGCGTTGCAGCCTACAGGGGTGAAAAACTGTTTTTT. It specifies CSVAAYRGEKLFF. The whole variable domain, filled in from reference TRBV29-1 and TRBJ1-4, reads SAVISQKPSRDICQRGTSLTIQCQVDSQVTMMFWYRQQPGQSLTLIATANQGSEATYESGFVIDKFPISRPNLTFSTLTVSNMSPEDSSIYLCSVAAYRGEKLFFGSGTQLSVL.

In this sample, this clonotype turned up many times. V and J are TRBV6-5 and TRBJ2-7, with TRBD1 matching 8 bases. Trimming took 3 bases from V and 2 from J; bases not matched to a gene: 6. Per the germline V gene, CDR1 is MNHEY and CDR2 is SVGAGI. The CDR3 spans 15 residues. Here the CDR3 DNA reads TGTGCCAGCAGTTATTCAGGGGGCAAGGCCTACGAGCAGTACTTC. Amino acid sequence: CASSYSGGKAYEQYF.

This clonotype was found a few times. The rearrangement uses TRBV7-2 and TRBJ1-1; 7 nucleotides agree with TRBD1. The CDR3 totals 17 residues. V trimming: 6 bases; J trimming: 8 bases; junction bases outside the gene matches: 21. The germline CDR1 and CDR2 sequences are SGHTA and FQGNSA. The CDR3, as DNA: TGTGCCAGCAGTTCAGGACAGGCAGGCTTAACGGGACCAGAAGCTTTCTTT. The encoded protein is CASSSGQAGLTGPEAFF.

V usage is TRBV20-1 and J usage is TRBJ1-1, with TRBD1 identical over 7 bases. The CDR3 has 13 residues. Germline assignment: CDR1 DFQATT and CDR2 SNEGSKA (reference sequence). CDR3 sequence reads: CHPIRGMNTEAFF. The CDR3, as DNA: TGCCATCCCATCAGGGGGATGAACACTGAAGCTTTCTTT.